This T cell receptor (beta chain) was documented in a study of vaccination and CD4 T cells after COVID-19. Overall study: Post-vaccine sampling followed dose two by a median around 74 days (range 14 to 241).

Treatment indicated: approximately nine-day PBMC culture with coronavirus spike peptide pools or control peptides (ViraFEST assay). Sequenced with the Oncomine TCR Beta short-read assay was DNA taken from cultured CD4+ T cells. TCRdb recomputed calls from the PCR reads with MiXCR, one row per CDR3 protein. The sample comprises around 8,300 distinct CDR3 sequences, around 55% of which are singletons, and about a sixth rests with the top ten. Concerning this clonotype itself: Its target is not known.

This receptor was obtained from a human donor with COVID-19. Specimen: cultured CD4+ T cells from blood, collected after SARS-CoV-2 vaccination.

The CDR3 spells CSAPTFKGGTEAFF. Here the CDR3 DNA reads TGCAGTGCTCCAACGTTTAAGGGAGGCACTGAAGCTTTCTTT. The chain carries TRBV20-1 and TRBJ1-1; D remains ambiguous. From germline, CDR1 is DFQATT and CDR2 SNEGSKA (reference sequence). The CDR3 runs 14 residues. Between the trimmed V and J ends, which lost 5 bases and 4 bases, there was a span of 17 bases.